The clone carrying this T cell receptor beta chain was observed a handful of times. The antigen is not known. The CDR3 is made up of 14 amino acids. The V end lost 4 bases, the J end lost 6 bases, and 12 bases lay between the germline ends. These data originate in a study of post-analysis software for immune sequencing data. Study findings and constraints: Controls' normalized Chao1 diversity significantly exceeded that of multiple sclerosis patients. Five TRBV segments, including TRBV5-6, TRBV5-1 and TRBV20-1, were more frequent in patients than controls.

Included in the TCR beta cDNA libraries were unique molecular identifiers. In TCRdb, the PCR reads were re-called with MiXCR into one record per CDR3 protein. The profile shows 250,000 to 300,000 distinct CDR3 sequences, 36% of them singletons. The chain employs TRBV12-3 or TRBV12-4 and TRBJ2-2; D remains ambiguous. Sample: blood. This TCR derives from a girl aged 10-17 years with multiple sclerosis. The CDR3 nucleotides are TGTGCCAGCAGTTCTTTCTTTCTTGCCGGGGAGCTGTTTTTT. Translating gives CASSSFFLAGELFF.